The rows below give T cell receptor beta chains drawn from one sample of a study of OX40 agonist ivuxolimab in advanced cancers. Using immunoSEQ multiplex PCR, the repertoire was profiled, and TCRdb retains in-frame clones only, with some absent. The sample includes about 88,000 clones, approximately 85% of them seen just once. The sequencing here drew on CD4+ or CD8+ T cells sorted from blood, taken in a trial of the OX40 agonist ivuxolimab. The origin of the receptors is an adult with an advanced solid tumor such as melanoma, head and neck, liver or kidney cancer. Each CDR3 is given with its conserved first and last residue. Each record gives: V gene, D gene, clone size, J gene, CDR3 DNA, CDR3 protein. The D gene is left open where the match is weak. Only some rows state a clone size, as once, few, many or a class for expanded clones.

V gene: TRBV27
D gene: TRBD2
clone size: -
J gene: TRBJ2-3
CDR3 DNA: TGTGCCAGCAGTTGGACTAGCGGAGGCACAGATACGCAGTATTTT
CDR3 protein: CASSWTSGGTDTQYF

V gene: TRBV5-1
D gene: -
clone size: -
J gene: TRBJ2-1
CDR3 DNA: TGCGCCAGCAGCCTGACCCCCGTGAGTAGCTCCTACAATGAGCAGTTCTTC
CDR3 protein: CASSLTPVSSSYNEQFF

V gene: TRBV7-2
D gene: TRBD2
clone size: few
J gene: TRBJ2-7
CDR3 DNA: TGTGCCAGCATTCCCGGGACTAGCGCCCCGTCCTACGAGCAGTACTTC
CDR3 protein: CASIPGTSAPSYEQYF

V gene: TRBV7-9
D gene: -
clone size: -
J gene: TRBJ2-7
CDR3 DNA: TGTGCCAGCAGCTCAAACTACGAGCAGTACTTC
CDR3 protein: CASSSNYEQYF

V gene: TRBV2
D gene: -
clone size: -
J gene: TRBJ1-5
CDR3 DNA: TGTGCCAGCAGTGGAGGAATGGTGAGCAATCAGCCCCAGCATTTT
CDR3 protein: CASSGGMVSNQPQHF

V gene: TRBV28
D gene: -
clone size: -
J gene: TRBJ2-3
CDR3 DNA: TGTGCCAGCAGTCGTGGGGGCGCAGATACGCAGTATTTT
CDR3 protein: CASSRGGADTQYF

V gene: TRBV27
D gene: -
clone size: -
J gene: TRBJ2-3
CDR3 DNA: TGTGCCAGCACCCAGGGTCACGGGGATACGCAGTATTTT
CDR3 protein: CASTQGHGDTQYF

V gene: TRBV5-6
D gene: -
clone size: -
J gene: TRBJ1-3
CDR3 DNA: TGTGCCAGCAGCTCCGGGACCCCCTCTGGAAACACCATATATTTT
CDR3 protein: CASSSGTPSGNTIYF

V gene: TRBV9
D gene: -
clone size: -
J gene: TRBJ2-5
CDR3 DNA: TGTGCCAGCAGCGGCGGGCAATTCAGGGTTGGCGAGACCCAGTACTTC
CDR3 protein: CASSGGQFRVGETQYF

V gene: TRBV21-1
D gene: -
clone size: -
J gene: TRBJ2-2
CDR3 DNA: TGTGCCAGCAGCAATCGTGACAGCTTCCAATCGAACACCGGGGAGCTGTTTTTT
CDR3 protein: CASSNRDSFQSNTGELFF

V gene: TRBV7-9
D gene: TRBD1
clone size: once
J gene: TRBJ1-4
CDR3 DNA: TGTGCCAGCAGCTCGGGACAGGCGCTAGAAAAACTGTTTTTT
CDR3 protein: CASSSGQALEKLFF

V gene: TRBV4-1
D gene: TRBD2
clone size: -
J gene: TRBJ2-5
CDR3 DNA: TGCGCCAGCAGCCACCCGACTAGCGGGGGGCCCCGAGAGGAGACCCAGTACTTC
CDR3 protein: CASSHPTSGGPREETQYF

V gene: TRBV7-9
D gene: TRBD1
clone size: -
J gene: TRBJ1-5
CDR3 DNA: TGTGCCAGCAGCTTAACCCGGACAGGGCTCTATCAGCCCCAGCATTTT
CDR3 protein: CASSLTRTGLYQPQHF

V gene: TRBV5-1
D gene: TRBD1
clone size: -
J gene: TRBJ2-5
CDR3 DNA: TGCGCCAGCAGCTTGGCGGACAGGGGTAACCAAGAGACCCAGTACTTC
CDR3 protein: CASSLADRGNQETQYF

V gene: TRBV5-5
D gene: -
clone size: few
J gene: TRBJ1-3
CDR3 DNA: TGTGCCAGCAGCTTGTCCGGGATCTCTGGAAACACCATATATTTT
CDR3 protein: CASSLSGISGNTIYF

V gene: TRBV13
D gene: TRBD1
clone size: -
J gene: TRBJ2-6
CDR3 DNA: TGTGCCAGCAGCCCCCTGGACAGGAGACGCCCCTTAGGGGCCAACGTCCTGACTTTC
CDR3 protein: CASSPLDRRRPLGANVLTF

V gene: TRBV5-4
D gene: -
clone size: -
J gene: TRBJ2-3
CDR3 DNA: TGTGCCAGCAGCTTGTTCGGGGCGTTCACCACAGATACGCAGTATTTT
CDR3 protein: CASSLFGAFTTDTQYF